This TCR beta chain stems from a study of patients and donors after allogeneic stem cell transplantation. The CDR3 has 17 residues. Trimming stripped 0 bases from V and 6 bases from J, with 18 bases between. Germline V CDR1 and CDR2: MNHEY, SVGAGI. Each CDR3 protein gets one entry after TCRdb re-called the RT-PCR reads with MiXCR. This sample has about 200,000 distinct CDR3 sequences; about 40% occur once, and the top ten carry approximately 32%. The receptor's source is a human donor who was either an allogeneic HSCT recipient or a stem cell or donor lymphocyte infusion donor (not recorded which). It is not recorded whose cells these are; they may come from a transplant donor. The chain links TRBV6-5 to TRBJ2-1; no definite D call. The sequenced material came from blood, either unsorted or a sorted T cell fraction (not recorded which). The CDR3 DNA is TGTGCCAGCAGTTACTCGATTTTATACGACGGCTTCAATGAGCAGTTCTTC. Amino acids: CASSYSILYDGFNEQFF.